Presented here are 17 T cell receptor beta chains from one specimen sequenced in a study of blood T cell repertoires in COVID-19. The assay was immunoSEQ multiplex PCR, and TCRdb's table has in-frame clones only and misses some. The sample shows about 210,000 clones, 80% to 90% of them seen only once. The specimen was peripheral blood. Receptor source: a man aged 50 or older with active or convalescent COVID-19.

The genes are TRBV7-6 and TRBJ1-1; no clear D. CDR3 size: 15 residues. Germline CDR1 is SGHVS and CDR2 is FNYEAQ. V was clipped by 1 base and J by 1 base, with 10 bases between them. The CDR3 protein is CASSLEAGWNTEAFF. CDR3 DNA sequence: TGTGCCAGCAGCTTAGAAGCAGGTTGGAACACTGAAGCTTTCTTT.

The chain links TRBV6-5 to TRBJ2-7; 12 bases agree with TRBD2. The length of the CDR3 is 14 residues. The V segment lost 5 bases and the J segment 5 bases; nucleotides outside the gene matches: 4. Germline assignment: CDR1 MNHEY and CDR2 SVGAGI. This CDR3 reads CASSTTSGRHEQYF. The CDR3 DNA reads TGTGCCAGCAGTACGACTAGCGGGAGACACGAGCAGTACTTC.

The chain employs TRBV7-2 and TRBJ1-1; TRBD1 matches at 11 bases. V trimming: 0 bases; J trimming: 4 bases; junction bases outside the gene matches: 4. This CDR3 comprises 16 residues. CDR1 is SGHTA, CDR2 FQGNSA, per germline. The DNA of the CDR3 is TGTGCCAGCAGCTTAGCACCCGGGACAGGGGGCACTGAAGCTTTCTTT. Its protein is CASSLAPGTGGTEAFF.

V and J are TRBV10-3 and TRBJ2-5, with TRBD2 as a possible D gene (6 bases). Trimming shortened V by 6 bases and J by 1 base, and 9 bases separated the two germline ends. The CDR3 totals 13 residues. The V gene's germline CDR1 is ENHRY and CDR2 SYGVKD. The DNA for the CDR3 is TGTGCCATCAGGCTGGGACTCCAAGAGACCCAGTACTTC. Amino acids: CAIRLGLQETQYF.

The chain carries TRBV4-1 and TRBJ1-2; TRBD1 matches 8 bases. CDR3 length equals 16 residues. Looked up from germline, CDR1 is MGHRA and CDR2 is YSYEKL. The V gene end was trimmed by 4 bases and the J gene end by 4 bases; junction bases not matched to a gene: 11. CDR3 region: CASSRTRTGTGYGYTF. For the CDR3, the DNA is TGCGCCAGCAGCCGGACACGGACCGGGACAGGCTATGGCTACACCTTC.

This rearrangement joins TRBV14 to TRBJ1-2; the D gene is possibly TRBD1 (5 bases). Germline lookup yields CDR1 SGHDN and CDR2 FVKESK. Trimming cost V 4 bases and J 8 bases, with 20 bases left between them. The CDR3 consists of 15 residues. The CDR3 sequence is CASSLRTGGAQGYTF. The CDR3 region has the DNA TGTGCCAGCAGCCTTAGAACGGGCGGGGCGCAGGGCTACACCTTC.

The CDR3 nucleotides are TGTGCCAGCAGCCAAGCTAGGCGACCCTCCTATGGCTACACCTTC. Translation: CASSQARRPSYGYTF. The gene calls are TRBV3-1 (or the pseudogene TRBV3-2) and TRBJ1-2; unclear D gene. The germline V and J ends were trimmed by 1 base and 4 bases, with 13 bases remaining between them. This CDR3 has 15 amino acids. Germline V CDR1 and CDR2: LGHDT, YNNKEL (reference sequence).

This clone was detected once. The chain carries TRBV19 and TRBJ1-5, with D possibly being TRBD1 (5 bases). The CDR3 extends over 14 amino acids. The germline V and J ends were trimmed by 5 bases and 7 bases, with 15 bases remaining between them. Germline CDR1 LNHDA, CDR2 SQIVND (reference sequence). CDR3 sequence: CASSLRQSGQPQHF. The CDR3 bases are TGTGCCAGTAGTCTACGACAGTCGGGCCAGCCCCAGCATTTT.

The chain couples TRBV19 to TRBJ2-1; 8 nucleotides match TRBD1. V lost 5 bases and J lost 3; bases outside the gene matches: 6. Germline CDR1 reads LNHDA; CDR2 reads SQIVND (reference sequence). The CDR3 consists of 15 residues. CDR3 nucleotides: TGTGCCAGTAGTTTCACCGGGACAGGCTACAATGAGCAGTTCTTC. It codes for CASSFTGTGYNEQFF.

This rearrangement joins TRBV29-1 to TRBJ1-2; 8 nucleotides align to TRBD1. Germline V gene sequence: CDR1 SQVTM, CDR2 ANQGSEA. CDR3 length: 12 amino acids. The V gene end was trimmed by 6 bases and the J gene end by 8 bases; junction bases not matched to a gene: 8. This CDR3 reads CSVQGQVYGYTF. The CDR3 DNA is TGCAGCGTCCAGGGACAGGTCTACGGCTACACCTTC.

The chain uses TRBV15 and TRBJ2-1; 7 bases map to TRBD2. J gave up 6 bases and V 1 base, and 6 bases lay outside the gene matches. This CDR3 contains 15 residues. CDR1 is LNHNV, CDR2 YYDKDF, per germline (reference sequence). CDR3 coding DNA: TGTGCCACCAGCAGAGGTAGCGGGCGCGGCAATGAGCAGTTCTTC. Residues: CATSRGSGRGNEQFF.

The V call is TRBV4-1, the J call TRBJ1-2, with D uncertain. This CDR3 comprises 17 residues. The germline V gene encodes CDR1 MGHRA and CDR2 YSYEKL. V gave up 0 bases and J gave up 2 bases, with 16 bases separating them. The CDR3 spells CASSQDSWEVRNYGYTF. CDR3 DNA: TGCGCCAGCAGCCAAGATTCCTGGGAGGTCCGCAACTATGGCTACACCTTC.

This chain uses TRBV7-9 with TRBJ1-2; TRBD1 matches at 9 bases. J lost 8 bases, V lost 4 bases, and 8 bases had no gene match. CDR1 and CDR2 from the germline V gene are SEHNR and FQNEAQ (reference sequence). The CDR3 loop spans 14 amino acids. The CDR3 sequence: CASSSWTGERGYTF. CDR3 coding DNA: TGTGCCAGCAGCTCCTGGACAGGGGAAAGGGGCTACACCTTC.

To note about this clone: The same CDR3 is also encoded by other DNA sequences in this sample. This sequence joins TRBV18 and TRBJ2-5, with D hard to call. The CDR3 is 13 residues long. Germline CDR1 is KGHSH and CDR2 is LQKENI. Trimming pared 0 bases from V and 4 bases from J, leaving 6 bases between. The CDR3 protein is CASSPPRGETQYF. DNA for the CDR3: TGTGCCAGCTCACCACCGAGAGGAGAGACCCAGTACTTC.

V is TRBV4-1 and J is TRBJ1-5, with D maybe TRBD1 (5 bases). V was pared by 1 base and J by 6 bases, with 13 bases between. The length of the CDR3 is 15 residues. CDR1 is MGHRA, CDR2 YSYEKL, per germline. The CDR3: CASSQVPGRGQPQHF. CDR3 DNA sequence: TGCGCCAGCAGCCAAGTACCAGGTAGGGGTCAGCCCCAGCATTTT.

The rearrangement joins TRBV27 to TRBJ2-6; TRBD1 matches 7 bases. The CDR3 is 15 amino acids. Unmatched junction bases numbered 1, after V lost 4 bases and J lost 1 base. The germline V gene has CDR1 MNHEY and CDR2 SMNVEV (reference sequence). The CDR3 DNA reads as TGTGCCAGCAGTTCAGGGGGTTCTGGGGCCAACGTCCTGACTTTC. Translation gives CASSSGGSGANVLTF.

The chain uses TRBV6-5 and TRBJ1-5; 10 bases are a match to TRBD1. The CDR3 has 15 amino acids. Germline CDR1 and CDR2: MNHEY and SVGAGI. The ends lost 7 bases at V and 4 bases at J; junction bases unmatched: 7. The CDR3 here is CASKRQDRGNQPQHF. Written as DNA, the CDR3 is TGTGCCAGCAAACGACAGGACAGGGGGAATCAGCCCCAGCATTTT.